Listed below are T cell receptor beta chains from one sample, sequenced in a study of Ad26.COV2.S vaccination and SARS-CoV-2 variants. TCRdb's copy holds only in-frame clones and misses some; the assay was immunoSEQ multiplex PCR. The top ten hold roughly 3% of the sample, which has about 390,000 clones, about 88% seen once. The sample in question was peripheral blood, obtained in a trial of Ad26.COV2.S vaccine versus placebo. These receptors all stem from a person between 18 and 59 years old who received the Ad26.COV2.S COVID-19 vaccine or a placebo. CDR3s include the opening cysteine and the closing phenylalanine or tryptophan. A D gene is named only where the DNA matches it firmly. The size entry is marked missing in some rows and otherwise reads once, few, many or a size class.

cdr3_aa	cdr3_nt	j_call	v_call	d_call	clone_size
CASSVGGTGFYEQYF	TGTGCCAGCAGCGTAGGGGGGACAGGGTTCTACGAGCAGTACTTC	TRBJ2-7	TRBV9	TRBD1	.
CASSPHREGNTIYF	TGTGCCAGCAGCCCGCACAGGGAAGGAAACACCATATATTTT	TRBJ1-3	TRBV11-2	.	once
CASSLSRHLSTNEKLFF	TGTGCCAGCAGCTTATCCCGCCACCTATCAACTAATGAAAAACTGTTTTTT	TRBJ1-4	TRBV7-8	.	.
CASSYPGAYEQYF	TGTGCCAGCAGCTATCCGGGGGCTTACGAGCAGTACTTC	TRBJ2-7	TRBV5-6	.	.
CASSPTGGKNTEAFF	TGTGCCAGCAGCCCGACCGGGGGGAAGAACACTGAAGCTTTCTTT	TRBJ1-1	TRBV3-1/TRBV3-2	.	.
CASSHRRQVRAETQYF	TGTGCCAGCAGCCACCGTCGGCAAGTCCGGGCCGAGACCCAGTACTTC	TRBJ2-5	TRBV11-2	.	.
CASSDLAEGANVLTF	TGTGCCAGCAGTGACCTGGCTGAGGGGGCCAACGTCCTGACTTTC	TRBJ2-6	TRBV25-1	.	.
CASSLVGTGDETQYF	TGTGCCAGCAGTTTGGTCGGGACAGGGGACGAGACCCAGTACTTC	TRBJ2-5	TRBV28	TRBD1	.
CASPFGGSNQPQHF	TGTGCCAGCCCTTTTGGGGGAAGCAATCAGCCCCAGCATTTT	TRBJ1-5	TRBV19	.	.
CASSLSARAGYTF	TGTGCCAGCAGTTTATCGGCCAGGGCTGGCTACACCTTC	TRBJ1-2	TRBV27	.	few
CASSEQAGVVNEQYF	TGTGCCAGCAGCGAACAGGCAGGGGTGGTGAACGAGCAGTACTTC	TRBJ2-7	TRBV11-3	.	.
CASSGGGGLTLMNTEAFF	TGTGCCAGCAGTGGCGGTGGGGGGCTGACCCTAATGAACACTGAAGCTTTCTTT	TRBJ1-1	TRBV2	.	.
CASSLTGVGIGTEAFF	TGTGCCAGCAGCTTGACAGGGGTGGGGATTGGGACTGAAGCTTTCTTT	TRBJ1-1	TRBV7-8	TRBD1	.
CASIRRSSGNTIYF	TGTGCCAGCATTCGTCGGAGCTCTGGAAACACCATATATTTT	TRBJ1-3	TRBV6-5	.	.
CASSPQGLAGALNIQYF	TGCGCCAGCAGCCCCCAAGGACTAGCGGGGGCGCTAAACATTCAGTACTTC	TRBJ2-4	TRBV4-1	TRBD2	.
CASSLQGDTQYF	TGTGCCAGCAGCTTGCAGGGGGACACGCAGTATTTT	TRBJ2-3	TRBV7-9	TRBD1	once
CASSFGGALILSYEQYF	TGTGCCAGCAGCTTCGGGGGGGCCTTGATACTTTCCTACGAGCAGTACTTC	TRBJ2-7	TRBV7-9	TRBD2	.
CASSSQGGGYTF	TGTGCCAGCAGTTCCCAGGGGGGTGGCTACACCTTC	TRBJ1-2	TRBV6-5	TRBD1	.
CASSQGAGNTIYF	TGCGCCAGCAGTCAGGGAGCTGGAAACACCATATATTTT	TRBJ1-3	TRBV10-2	.	.
CASSAEQGWGAGGYGYTF	TGTGCCAGCAGCGCAGAACAGGGATGGGGCGCCGGTGGCTATGGCTACACCTTC	TRBJ1-2	TRBV9	.	.
CASSPPNSNEQFF	TGTGCCAGCAGTCCCCCCAACTCCAATGAGCAGTTCTTC	TRBJ2-1	TRBV27	.	.
CASSFGWDANYEQYF	TGTGCCAGCAGTTTCGGTTGGGACGCAAACTACGAGCAGTACTTC	TRBJ2-7	TRBV6-5	.	.
CASNTRGRSYNEQFF	TGCGCCAGCAACACGAGGGGGCGAAGCTACAATGAGCAGTTCTTC	TRBJ2-1	TRBV5-1	TRBD1	once
CASVPIAGGFTDTQYF	TGTGCTAGTGTCCCTATAGCGGGGGGCTTCACAGATACGCAGTATTTT	TRBJ2-3	TRBV12-5	TRBD2	.
CASSQDLTREQYF	TGTGCCAGCAGCCAAGATCTGACCCGGGAGCAGTACTTC	TRBJ2-7	TRBV3-1/TRBV3-2	.	.
CASSLVRGSYEQYF	TGCGCCAGCAGCTTGGTTCGGGGCTCCTACGAGCAGTACTTC	TRBJ2-7	TRBV5-1	.	.
CASSTTRGGLYF	TGTGCCAGCAGCACGACCCGGGGGGGTTTGTACTTC	TRBJ2-5	TRBV3-1/TRBV3-2	TRBD2	.
CASSLEGLDTEAFF	TGCGCCAGCAGCTTGGAAGGTCTTGACACTGAAGCTTTCTTT	TRBJ1-1	TRBV5-1	.	.
CSGRTNYGYTF	TGCAGCGGGCGGACTAACTATGGCTACACCTTC	TRBJ1-2	TRBV29-1	.	few
CASSQDDSNYGYTF	TGCGCCAGCAGCCAAGACGACAGTAACTATGGCTACACCTTC	TRBJ1-2	TRBV4-3	.	.
CATSDFSGTMNTEAFF	TGTGCCACCAGTGATTTCAGTGGGACAATGAACACTGAAGCTTTCTTT	TRBJ1-1	TRBV24-1	.	once
CASSSHGQGWMYF	TGTGCCAGCAGCTCACACGGGCAGGGATGGATGTATTTT	TRBJ2-3	TRBV7-8	.	.
CASSLVGADRAGVYEQYF	TGTGCCAGCAGCTTGGTTGGGGCGGACAGGGCTGGAGTCTACGAGCAGTACTTC	TRBJ2-7	TRBV5-6	TRBD1	.
CASSLERGALGNTIYF	TGTGCCAGCAGCTTAGAAAGGGGGGCGCTTGGAAACACCATATATTTT	TRBJ1-3	TRBV7-9	.	.
CASSLGQGSSYEQYF	TGTGCCAGCAGCTTAGGTCAGGGAAGCTCCTACGAGCAGTACTTC	TRBJ2-7	TRBV7-9	.	.
CASSYSKTGSYNEQFF	TGTGCCAGCAGTTACTCGAAGACCGGGTCCTACAATGAGCAGTTCTTC	TRBJ2-1	TRBV6-5	.	.
CASSGGTDQPQHF	TGCGCCAGCAGTGGAGGGACAGATCAGCCCCAGCATTTT	TRBJ1-5	TRBV10-1	TRBD1	.
CASSQLGLAGNEQFF	TGTGCCAGCAGCCAATTGGGACTAGCGGGCAATGAGCAGTTCTTC	TRBJ2-1	TRBV7-2	TRBD2	.
CASSPAGVWETQYF	TGTGCCAGCTCACCCGCAGGGGTGTGGGAGACCCAGTACTTC	TRBJ2-5	TRBV18	.	once
CASSRDVELNTEAFF	TGCGCCAGCAGTCGCGACGTAGAGCTAAACACTGAAGCTTTCTTT	TRBJ1-1	TRBV5-1	.	.
CASSFGQDYGYTF	TGTGCCAGCAGTTTTGGGCAGGACTATGGCTACACCTTC	TRBJ1-2	TRBV12-3/TRBV12-4	.	.
CSVRMRGSNTGELFF	TGCAGCGTTAGAATGAGGGGCTCGAACACCGGGGAGCTGTTTTTT	TRBJ2-2	TRBV29-1	.	.
CASSMSLTNTEAFF	TGTGCCAGTAGTATGTCGCTAACGAACACTGAAGCTTTCTTT	TRBJ1-1	TRBV19	.	.
CASRLETGTGNSPLHF	TGTGCCAGCAGGTTGGAAACCGGGACAGGGAATTCACCCCTCCACTTT	TRBJ1-6	TRBV27	TRBD1	.
CASSLPARPGNEQFF	TGTGCCAGCAGTCTTCCTGCCAGGCCGGGGAATGAGCAGTTCTTC	TRBJ2-1	TRBV6-2/TRBV6-3	.	.
CASSKALGQERENIQYF	TGTGCCAGCAGCAAAGCCCTGGGACAGGAACGAGAAAACATTCAGTACTTC	TRBJ2-4	TRBV21-1	.	.
CASSRSKGLGTDTQYF	TGTGCCAGTAGCCGAAGTAAGGGACTGGGTACAGATACGCAGTATTTT	TRBJ2-3	TRBV19	.	.
CASSSQGSGANVLTF	TGTGCCAGCAGTTCCCAGGGCTCTGGGGCCAACGTCCTGACTTTC	TRBJ2-6	TRBV27	.	.
CASSYSDTQYF	TGTGCCAGCAGTTACTCGGACACCCAGTACTTC	TRBJ2-5	TRBV12-3/TRBV12-4	.	.
CASSPDRNFGYTF	TGTGCCAGCAGCCCGGACAGAAACTTTGGCTACACCTTC	TRBJ1-2	TRBV5-6	.	.
CASSLPYNEKLFF	TGTGCCAGCAGCTTACCATATAATGAAAAACTGTTTTTT	TRBJ1-4	TRBV7-9	.	.
CASNMLGENIGEQYF	TGTGCCAGCAACATGCTCGGCGAAAATATTGGCGAGCAGTACTTC	TRBJ2-7	TRBV6-6	.	once
CASTGGELFF	TGTGCCAGCACGGGCGGGGAGCTGTTTTTT	TRBJ2-2	TRBV6-5	.	once
CASSLRQVVSGNTIYF	TGTGCCAGCAGCTTGCGACAGGTGGTCTCTGGAAACACCATATATTTT	TRBJ1-3	TRBV7-9	.	.